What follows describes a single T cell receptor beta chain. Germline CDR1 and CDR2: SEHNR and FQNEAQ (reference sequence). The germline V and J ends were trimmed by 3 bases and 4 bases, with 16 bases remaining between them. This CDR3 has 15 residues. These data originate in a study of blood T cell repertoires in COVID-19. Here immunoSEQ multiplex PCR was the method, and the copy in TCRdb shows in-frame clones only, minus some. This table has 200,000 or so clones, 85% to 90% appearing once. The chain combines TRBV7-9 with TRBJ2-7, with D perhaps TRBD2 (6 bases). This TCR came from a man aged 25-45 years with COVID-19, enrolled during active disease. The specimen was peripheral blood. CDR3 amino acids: CASSLRDSFFYEQYF. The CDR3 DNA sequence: TGTGCCAGCAGCTTGCGGGACTCCTTCTTTTACGAGCAGTACTTC.